The 17 T cell receptor beta chains below were found in one sample sequenced in a study of beta chain features in type 1 diabetes. Since all of the isolated RNA was reverse transcribed, expressed TCRB transcripts were what got sequenced. Libraries were prepared by immunoSEQ multiplex PCR; TCRdb keeps only in-frame clonotypes and omits some of them. Here the sample spans 300,000 to 400,000 clones, 10% to 15% being singletons. Sequencing input: naive CD4+ T cells from blood. The receptors were sampled from a man in his late teens or twenties in good health.

The chain uses TRBV6-1 and TRBJ2-3; D is undetermined. The ends were cut back, 11 bases at V and 1 base at J, with 13 bases in the middle. Per the germline V gene, CDR1 is MNHNS and CDR2 is SASEGT. CDR3 length: 13 residues. Here the CDR3 reads CAGSWSGTDTQYF. CDR3 bases: TGTGCCGGGTCTTGGAGCGGCACAGATACGCAGTATTTT.

This rearrangement joins TRBV14 to TRBJ1-2; a weak D match, TRBD1 (6 bases). Germline V gene lookup returns CDR1 SGHDN and CDR2 FVKESK. V lost 4 bases and J 5 bases, leaving 11 bases between the germline ends. This CDR3 spans 13 amino acids. CDR3 in DNA: TGTGCCAGCAGCCCCCGGACAGATTATGGCTACACCTTC. Translating gives CASSPRTDYGYTF.

Only a few counts were recorded for this clone. The CDR3 DNA reads as TGTGCCAGCAGAGCACAGGGGATAGCACCCCTCCACTTT. This sequence encodes CASRAQGIAPLHF. The chain is built from TRBV28 and TRBJ1-6; 7 bases agree with TRBD1. After removal of 6 bases from V and 11 bases from J, the junction contained 7 bases not matched to a gene. CDR1 and CDR2 from the germline V gene are MDHEN and SYDVKM. CDR3 length: 13 residues.

This clone was observed a few times. This rearrangement joins TRBV28 to TRBJ1-4, with no clear D. Trimming left V 3 bases short and J 4 bases short, with 12 bases between. The CDR3 has 15 amino acids. In germline, CDR1 is MDHEN, CDR2 SYDVKM. For the CDR3, the DNA is TGTGCCAGCAGTTTCGCGGGAGTTGATAATGAAAAACTGTTTTTT. It specifies CASSFAGVDNEKLFF.

This clone occurred a few times. This sequence joins TRBV18 and TRBJ1-1, with D possibly being TRBD1 (5 bases). The CDR3 is 15 amino acids. The germline V gene has CDR1 KGHSH and CDR2 LQKENI. V gave up 0 bases and J gave up 1 base, with 9 bases separating them. The CDR3 here is CASSPPAGRNTEAFF. CDR3 nucleotides: TGTGCCAGCTCACCACCGGCAGGGCGGAACACTGAAGCTTTCTTT.

This clone was recorded once. The chain has TRBV9 and TRBJ2-3, with D perhaps TRBD1 (5 bases). V was shortened by 0 bases and J by 4 bases, with 18 bases between the two germline ends. The CDR3 has 17 amino acids. CDR1 and CDR2 from the germline V gene are SGDLS and YYNGEE. This CDR3 reads CASSVATTPRGADTQYF. As DNA, the CDR3 is TGTGCCAGCAGCGTAGCTACGACACCTAGGGGCGCAGATACGCAGTATTTT.

The CDR3 is CASSAGQTNGYTF. CDR3 in DNA: TGTGCCAGCAGCGCAGGTCAGACTAACGGCTACACCTTC. V usage is TRBV5-4 and J usage is TRBJ1-2, with D unresolved. CDR3 length equals 13 residues. CDR1 is SGHNT, CDR2 YYREEE, per germline (reference sequence). Trimming stripped 4 bases from V and 8 bases from J, with 15 bases between.

A few counts support this clone. The genes are TRBV29-1 and TRBJ2-1; TRBD1 matches at 9 bases. From germline, CDR1 is SQVTM and CDR2 ANQGSEA. This CDR3 spans 13 amino acids. V trimming: 7 bases; J trimming: 8 bases; junction bases outside the gene matches: 9. The CDR3 is CSADRGSWDEQFF. In DNA form, the CDR3 reads TGCAGCGCGGACAGGGGATCCTGGGATGAGCAGTTCTTC.

The V gene is TRBV9, the J gene TRBJ1-3, with 7 positions matching TRBD1. Germline V gene sequence: CDR1 SGDLS, CDR2 YYNGEE. CDR3 size: 15 residues. Trimming cost V 2 bases and J 4 bases; bases outside gene matches: 6. The CDR3 sequence is CASSVDRVYGNTIYF. CDR3 nucleotide sequence: TGTGCCAGCAGCGTCGACAGGGTTTACGGAAACACCATATATTTT.

V gene TRBV6-1 combines with J gene TRBJ1-2; possible D gene TRBD1, 5 bases. The CDR3 covers 15 residues. Germline values: CDR1 MNHNS, CDR2 SASEGT. The V end lost 2 bases, the J end lost 5 bases, and 15 bases lay between the germline ends. The CDR3 is CASSEPGAGWYGYTF. As DNA, the CDR3 is TGTGCCAGCAGTGAACCAGGCGCAGGGTGGTATGGCTACACCTTC.

This CDR3 is CASSLSGSGREFF. DNA of the CDR3: TGTGCCAGCAGCTTATCCGGTTCTGGCAGGGAATTCTTC. The V and J genes are TRBV7-2 and TRBJ2-1; tentative D call: TRBD1 (5 bases). This CDR3 spans 13 amino acids. Germline CDR1 is SGHTA and CDR2 is FQGNSA. Trimming took off 2 bases at V and 16 bases at J, with 18 bases between the two ends.

The chain uses TRBV4-1 and TRBJ2-6; no definite D call. The CDR3 length is 16 residues. Trimming shortened V by 1 base and J by 1 base, and 8 bases separated the two germline ends. Germline CDR1 and CDR2: MGHRA and YSYEKL. In DNA, the CDR3 is TGCGCCAGCAGCCAAGTCGCAGGATCTGGGGCCAACGTCCTGACTTTC. Amino acids: CASSQVAGSGANVLTF.

This clone appeared a few times. The chain joins TRBV4-3 to TRBJ1-2, with D perhaps TRBD1 (6 bases). In germline, CDR1 is LGHNA, CDR2 YSLEER. The CDR3 extends over 13 amino acids. Trimming stripped 0 bases from V and 6 bases from J, with 8 bases between. In DNA form, the CDR3 reads TGCGCCAGCAGCCAAGAGACAGGTGATGGCTACACCTTC. Translated: CASSQETGDGYTF.

V usage is TRBV5-6 and J usage is TRBJ1-2; unclear D gene. The V end lost 2 bases, the J end lost 3 bases, and 8 bases lay between the germline ends. The length of the CDR3 is 13 residues. Germline CDR1 reads SGHDT; CDR2 reads YYEEEE. The CDR3 here is CASSFNRDYGYTF. CDR3 nucleotides: TGTGCCAGCAGCTTCAACAGAGACTATGGCTACACCTTC.

The chain recombines TRBV30 with TRBJ2-1; TRBD2 agrees at 12 bases. This CDR3 contains 15 residues. Germline CDR1 reads GTSNPN; CDR2 reads SVGIG (reference sequence). Unmatched junction bases numbered 9, after V lost 5 bases and J lost 7 bases. As DNA, the CDR3 is TGTGCCTGGGCCGGACTAGCGGGACTGGGGAATGAGCAGTTCTTC. As protein: CAWAGLAGLGNEQFF.

The CDR3 loop reads CASSSTLRQGYSEKLFF. CDR3 nucleotide sequence: TGTGCCAGCAGTTCCACCCTTCGACAGGGATATTCTGAAAAACTGTTTTTT. V and J are TRBV27 and TRBJ1-4, with 7 bases aligning to TRBD1. The J segment lost 7 bases and the V segment lost 4 bases, leaving 15 bases of the junction unmatched. The V gene's germline CDR1 is MNHEY and CDR2 SMNVEV (reference sequence). The CDR3 sequence is 17 residues long.

J is TRBJ1-2 and V is TRBV30; 7 nucleotides agree with TRBD1. The CDR3 consists of 16 residues. Looked up from germline, CDR1 is GTSNPN and CDR2 is SVGIG (reference sequence). With 1 base clipped from V and 3 bases from J, the junction kept 11 bases outside the gene matches. The CDR3 region has the DNA TGTGCCTGGAGTGCTCCCAGGAGGGGGCGGGACTATGGCTACACCTTC. It encodes CAWSAPRRGRDYGYTF.